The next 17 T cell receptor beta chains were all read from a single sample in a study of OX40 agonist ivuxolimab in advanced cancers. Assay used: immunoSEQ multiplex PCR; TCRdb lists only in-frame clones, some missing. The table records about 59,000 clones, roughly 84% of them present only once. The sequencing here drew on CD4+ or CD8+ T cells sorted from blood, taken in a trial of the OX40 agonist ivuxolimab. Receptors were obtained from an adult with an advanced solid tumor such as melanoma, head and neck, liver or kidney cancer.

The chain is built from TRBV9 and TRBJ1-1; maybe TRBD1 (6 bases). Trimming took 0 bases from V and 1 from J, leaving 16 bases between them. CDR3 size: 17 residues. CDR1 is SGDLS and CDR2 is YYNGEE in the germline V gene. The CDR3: CASSVAVGGAGNTEAFF. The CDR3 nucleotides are TGTGCCAGCAGCGTAGCAGTCGGGGGGGCCGGGAACACTGAAGCTTTCTTT.

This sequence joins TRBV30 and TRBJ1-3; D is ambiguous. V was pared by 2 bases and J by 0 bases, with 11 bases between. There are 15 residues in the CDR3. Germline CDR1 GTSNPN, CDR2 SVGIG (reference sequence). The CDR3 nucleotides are TGTGCCTGGAGTCCCAGTTCCCTCTCTGGAAACACCATATATTTT. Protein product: CAWSPSSLSGNTIYF.

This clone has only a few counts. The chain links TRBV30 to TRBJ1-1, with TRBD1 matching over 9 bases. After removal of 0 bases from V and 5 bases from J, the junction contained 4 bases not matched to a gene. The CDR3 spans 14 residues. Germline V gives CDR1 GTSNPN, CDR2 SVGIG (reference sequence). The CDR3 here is CAWSVGTGRTEAFF. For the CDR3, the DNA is TGTGCCTGGAGTGTTGGGACAGGGAGGACTGAAGCTTTCTTT.

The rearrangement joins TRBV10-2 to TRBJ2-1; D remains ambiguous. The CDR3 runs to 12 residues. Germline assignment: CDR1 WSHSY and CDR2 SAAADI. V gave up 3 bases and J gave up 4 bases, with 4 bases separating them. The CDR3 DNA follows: TGCGCCAGCAGTGACAGTTACAATGAGCAGTTCTTC. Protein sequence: CASSDSYNEQFF.

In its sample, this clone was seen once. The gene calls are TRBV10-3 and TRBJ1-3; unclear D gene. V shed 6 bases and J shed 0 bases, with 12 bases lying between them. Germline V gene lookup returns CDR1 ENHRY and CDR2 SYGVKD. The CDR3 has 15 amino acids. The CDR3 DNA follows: TGTGCCATCAGGCCGACCTCGAGCTCTGGAAACACCATATATTTT. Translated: CAIRPTSSSGNTIYF.

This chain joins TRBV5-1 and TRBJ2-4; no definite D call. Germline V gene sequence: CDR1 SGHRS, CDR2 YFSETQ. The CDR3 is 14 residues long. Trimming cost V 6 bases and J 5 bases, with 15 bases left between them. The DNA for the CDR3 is TGCGCCAGCAAGGTCTCACCAGGCCAAAACATTCAGTACTTC. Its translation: CASKVSPGQNIQYF. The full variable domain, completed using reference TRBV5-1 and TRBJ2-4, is KAGVTQTPRYLIKTRGQQVTLSCSPISGHRSVSWYQQTPGQGLQFLFEYFSETQRNKGNFPGRFSGRQFSNSRSEMNVSTLELGDSALYLCASKVSPGQNIQYFGAGTRLSVL.

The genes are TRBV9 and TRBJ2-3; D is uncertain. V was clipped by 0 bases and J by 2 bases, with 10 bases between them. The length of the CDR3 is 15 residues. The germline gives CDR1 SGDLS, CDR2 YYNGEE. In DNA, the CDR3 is TGTGCCAGCAGCGTAGCTCCCAGGATCACAGATACGCAGTATTTT. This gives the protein CASSVAPRITDTQYF. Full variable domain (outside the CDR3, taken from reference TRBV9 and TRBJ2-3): DSGVTQTPKHLITATGQRVTLRCSPRSGDLSVYWYQQSLDQGLQFLIQYYNGEERAKGNILERFSAQQFPDLHSELNLSSLELGDSALYFCASSVAPRITDTQYFGPGTRLTVL.

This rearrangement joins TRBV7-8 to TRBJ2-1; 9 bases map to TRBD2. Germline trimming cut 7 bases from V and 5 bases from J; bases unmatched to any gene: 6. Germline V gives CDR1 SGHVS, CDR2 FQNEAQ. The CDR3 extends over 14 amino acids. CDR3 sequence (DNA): TGTGCCAGCAAGGCCGGGACTAGCAACAATGAGCAGTTCTTC. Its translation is CASKAGTSNNEQFF.

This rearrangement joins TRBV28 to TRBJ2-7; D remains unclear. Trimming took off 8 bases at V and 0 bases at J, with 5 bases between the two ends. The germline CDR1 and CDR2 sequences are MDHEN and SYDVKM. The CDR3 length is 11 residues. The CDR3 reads CASLSSYEQYF. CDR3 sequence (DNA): TGTGCCAGCCTTAGCTCCTACGAGCAGTACTTC. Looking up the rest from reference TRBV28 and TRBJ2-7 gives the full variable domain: DVKVTQSSRYLVKRTGEKVFLECVQDMDHENMFWYRQDPGLGLRLIYFSYDVKMKEKGDIPEGYSVSREKKERFSLILESASTNQTSMYLCASLSSYEQYFGPGTRLTVT.

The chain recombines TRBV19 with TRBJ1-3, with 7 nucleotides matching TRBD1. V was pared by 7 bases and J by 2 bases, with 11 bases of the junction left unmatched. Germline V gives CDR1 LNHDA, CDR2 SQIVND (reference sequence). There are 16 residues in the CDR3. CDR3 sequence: CASNHFNRGAGNTIYF. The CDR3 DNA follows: TGTGCCAGTAACCACTTTAACAGGGGCGCTGGAAACACCATATATTTT.

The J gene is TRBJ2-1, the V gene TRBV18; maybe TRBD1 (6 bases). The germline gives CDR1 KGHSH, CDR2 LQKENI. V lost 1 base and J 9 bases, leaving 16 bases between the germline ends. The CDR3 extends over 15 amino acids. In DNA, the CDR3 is TGTGCCAGCTCACCACGGGCAGGGGAAGAGGGTGAGCAGTTCTTC. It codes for CASSPRAGEEGEQFF.

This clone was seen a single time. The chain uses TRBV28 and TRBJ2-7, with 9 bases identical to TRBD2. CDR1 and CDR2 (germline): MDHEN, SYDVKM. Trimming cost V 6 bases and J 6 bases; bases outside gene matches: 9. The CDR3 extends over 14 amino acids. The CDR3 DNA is TGTGCCAGCAGCCCACCGGGACTAGCTTTCGAGCAGTACTTC. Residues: CASSPPGLAFEQYF.

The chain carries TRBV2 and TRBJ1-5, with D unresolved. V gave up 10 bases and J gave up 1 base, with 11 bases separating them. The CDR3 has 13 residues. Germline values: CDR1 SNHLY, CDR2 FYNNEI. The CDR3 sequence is CATSDWSNQPQHF. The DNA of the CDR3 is TGTGCCACATCTGACTGGAGCAATCAGCCCCAGCATTTT.

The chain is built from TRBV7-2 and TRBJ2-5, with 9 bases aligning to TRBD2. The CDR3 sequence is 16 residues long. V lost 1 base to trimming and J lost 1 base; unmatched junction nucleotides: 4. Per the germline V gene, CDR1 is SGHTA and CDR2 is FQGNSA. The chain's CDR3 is CASSLGVSGSQETQYF. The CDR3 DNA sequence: TGTGCCAGCAGCTTAGGTGTTAGCGGGAGCCAAGAGACCCAGTACTTC.

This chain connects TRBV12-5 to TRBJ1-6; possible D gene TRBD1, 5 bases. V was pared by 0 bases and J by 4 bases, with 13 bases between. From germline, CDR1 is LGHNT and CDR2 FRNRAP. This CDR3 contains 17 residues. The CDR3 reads CASGLVINRGYNSPLHF. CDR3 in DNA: TGTGCTAGTGGTTTGGTAATCAACCGGGGGTATAATTCACCCCTCCACTTT. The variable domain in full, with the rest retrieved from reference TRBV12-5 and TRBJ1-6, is DARVTQTPRHKVTEMGQEVTMRCQPILGHNTVFWYRQTMMQGLELLAYFRNRAPLDDSGMPKDRFSAEMPDATLATLKIQPSEPRDSAVYFCASGLVINRGYNSPLHFGNGTRLTVT.

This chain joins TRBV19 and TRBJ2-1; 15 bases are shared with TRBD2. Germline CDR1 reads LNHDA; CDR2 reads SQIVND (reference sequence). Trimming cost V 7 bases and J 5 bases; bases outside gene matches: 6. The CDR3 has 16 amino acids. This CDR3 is CASTWGLAGGNNEQFF. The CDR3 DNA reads TGTGCCAGTACCTGGGGACTAGCGGGGGGCAACAATGAGCAGTTCTTC.

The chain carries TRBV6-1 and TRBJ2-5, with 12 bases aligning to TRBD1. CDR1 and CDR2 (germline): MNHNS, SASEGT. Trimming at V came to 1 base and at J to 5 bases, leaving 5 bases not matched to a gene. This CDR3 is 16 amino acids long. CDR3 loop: CASSEGGTGGGETQYF. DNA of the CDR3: TGTGCCAGCAGTGAAGGCGGGACAGGGGGCGGGGAGACCCAGTACTTC.